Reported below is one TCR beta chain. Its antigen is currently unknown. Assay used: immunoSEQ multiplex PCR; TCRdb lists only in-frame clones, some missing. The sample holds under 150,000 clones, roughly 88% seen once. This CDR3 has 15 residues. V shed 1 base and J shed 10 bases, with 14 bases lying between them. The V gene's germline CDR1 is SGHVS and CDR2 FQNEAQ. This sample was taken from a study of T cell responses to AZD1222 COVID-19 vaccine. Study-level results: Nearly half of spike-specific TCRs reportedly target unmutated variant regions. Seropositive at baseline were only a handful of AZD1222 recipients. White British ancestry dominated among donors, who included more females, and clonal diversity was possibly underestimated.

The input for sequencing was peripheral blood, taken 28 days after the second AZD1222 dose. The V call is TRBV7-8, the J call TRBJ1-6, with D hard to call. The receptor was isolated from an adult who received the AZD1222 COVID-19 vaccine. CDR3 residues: CASSLVRGSGSPLHF. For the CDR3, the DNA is TGTGCCAGCAGCTTAGTTCGGGGTTCTGGATCACCCCTCCACTTT.